The present TCR beta chain was sequenced within a study of T cells in Graves' hyperthyroidism and ophthalmopathy. Uncontrolled infection, other autoimmune disease, pregnancy and lactation each barred patients from inclusion. RNA transcripts provided the source from which TCR beta CDR3 regions were amplified. In the first-round RT-PCR of the TCR CDR3, the HTBI primer set was used. TCRdb independently ran MiXCR on the multiplex PCR reads; one entry per CDR3 protein. Of roughly 560,000 distinct CDR3 sequences listed, roughly 15% are singletons. J lost 5 bases, V lost 5 bases, and 10 bases had no gene match. The length of the CDR3 is 14 residues. The V gene's germline CDR1 is GTSNPN and CDR2 SVGIG (reference sequence). This clonotype showed up many times.

The chain is built from TRBV30 and TRBJ2-5, with TRBD2 identical over 8 bases. This clonotype was sampled from a woman between 40 and 55 years old with Graves' ophthalmopathy. The sample consisted of blood. CDR3 nucleotide sequence: TGTGCCTGGCGTGCGGGGACTAGGCGGGAGACCCAGTACTTC. Residues: CAWRAGTRRETQYF.